This TCR beta chain was obtained from a study of control samples from healthy donors and cancer patients. The protocol was immunoSEQ multiplex PCR, while the TCRdb copy is restricted to in-frame clones and leaves out a portion. The data contain roughly 170,000 clones, 85% to 90% of them singletons. Deletions cut 2 bases from V and 11 bases from J, with 9 bases between. CDR1 is MNHEY, CDR2 SVGAGI, per germline. This CDR3 comprises 11 residues. This clone was seen more than once but under ten times. Input material: blood. This clonotype originated in a woman under 40 in good health. V and J are TRBV6-5 and TRBJ1-1, with a possible D match to TRBD1 (5 bases). The chain's CDR3 is CASSYKGKAFF. The CDR3 DNA reads TGTGCCAGCAGTTACAAGGGGAAGGCTTTCTTT.